This record looks at one TCR beta chain sequence and its context. Its antigen remains unknown. Healthy Caucasians provided all donations. Germline-derived CDR1 and CDR2 are MNHNY and SVGAGI (reference sequence). The CDR3 runs to 15 residues. The ends lost 10 bases at V and 2 bases at J; junction bases unmatched: 6. The data were taken from a study of identical twins. Study results and limitations: Partly confounded zero-insertion analyses could result from invariant MAIT and iNKT cells.

A universal primer site arose from template switching, and cDNA bore unique molecular identifiers. TCRdb independently ran MiXCR on the 5' RACE reads; one entry per CDR3 protein. The data contain some 1,700,000 distinct CDR3 sequences, about 32% of them seen just once; the ten biggest clones take up under 0.35%. The chain employs TRBV6-6 and TRBJ2-2, with TRBD2 matching over 11 bases. Sequenced sample: cord blood. The clonotype was recovered from a newborn girl in good health. Here the CDR3 DNA reads TGTGCCACTTCGACTAGCGGGGTAAACACCGGGGAGCTGTTTTTT. As protein: CATSTSGVNTGELFF.